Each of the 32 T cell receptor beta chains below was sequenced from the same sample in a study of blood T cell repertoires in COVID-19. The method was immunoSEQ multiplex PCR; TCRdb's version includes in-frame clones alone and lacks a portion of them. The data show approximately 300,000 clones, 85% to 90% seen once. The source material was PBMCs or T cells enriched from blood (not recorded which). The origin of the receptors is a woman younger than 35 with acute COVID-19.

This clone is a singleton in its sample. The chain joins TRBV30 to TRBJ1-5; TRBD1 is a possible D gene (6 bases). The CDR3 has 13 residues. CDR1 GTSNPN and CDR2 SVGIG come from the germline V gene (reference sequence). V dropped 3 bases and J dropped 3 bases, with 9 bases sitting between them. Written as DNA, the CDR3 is TGTGCCTGGAGCGGACAGTACAATCAGCCCCAGCATTTT. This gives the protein CAWSGQYNQPQHF.

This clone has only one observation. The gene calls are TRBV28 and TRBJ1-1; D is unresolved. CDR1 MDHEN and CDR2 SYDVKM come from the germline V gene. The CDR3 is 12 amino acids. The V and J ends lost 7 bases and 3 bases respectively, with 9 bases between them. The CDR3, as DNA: TGTGCCAGCAACCGGGAGGACACTGAAGCTTTCTTT. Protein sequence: CASNREDTEAFF.

CDR3: CATRQGFYQFF. DNA of the CDR3: TGTGCCACCAGACAGGGTTTTTACCAGTTCTTC. The chain carries TRBV24-1 and TRBJ2-1; D perhaps matches TRBD1 (6 bases). The CDR3 length is 11 residues. Germline V CDR1 and CDR2: KGHDR, SFDVKD. V was trimmed by 7 bases and J by 13 bases, leaving 13 bases between them.

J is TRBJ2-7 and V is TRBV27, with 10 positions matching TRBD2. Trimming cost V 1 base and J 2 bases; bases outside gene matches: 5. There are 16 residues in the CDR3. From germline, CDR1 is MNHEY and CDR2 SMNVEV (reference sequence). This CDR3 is CASSLYLAGVPYEQYF. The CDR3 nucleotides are TGTGCCAGCAGTTTATATCTAGCGGGAGTCCCCTACGAGCAGTACTTC.

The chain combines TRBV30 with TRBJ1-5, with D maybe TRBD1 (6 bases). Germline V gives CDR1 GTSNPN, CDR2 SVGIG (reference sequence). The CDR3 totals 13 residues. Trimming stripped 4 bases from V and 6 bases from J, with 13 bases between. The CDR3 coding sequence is TGTGCCTGGACCCACAGGGAAGGTCAGCCCCAGCATTTT. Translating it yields CAWTHREGQPQHF.

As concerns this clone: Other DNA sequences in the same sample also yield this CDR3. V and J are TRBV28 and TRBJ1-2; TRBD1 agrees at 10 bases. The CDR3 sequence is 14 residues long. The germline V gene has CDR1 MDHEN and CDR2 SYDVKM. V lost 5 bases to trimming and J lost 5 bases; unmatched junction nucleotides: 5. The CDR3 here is CASSPGTGAYGYTF. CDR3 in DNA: TGTGCCAGCAGTCCGGGGACAGGGGCGTATGGCTACACCTTC.

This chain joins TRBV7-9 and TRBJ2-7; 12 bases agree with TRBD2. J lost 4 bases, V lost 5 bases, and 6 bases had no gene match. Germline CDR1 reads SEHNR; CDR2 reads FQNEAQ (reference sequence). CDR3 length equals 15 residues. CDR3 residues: CASSLRTSGMYEQYF. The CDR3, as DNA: TGTGCCAGCAGCCTCCGGACTAGCGGGATGTACGAGCAGTACTTC.

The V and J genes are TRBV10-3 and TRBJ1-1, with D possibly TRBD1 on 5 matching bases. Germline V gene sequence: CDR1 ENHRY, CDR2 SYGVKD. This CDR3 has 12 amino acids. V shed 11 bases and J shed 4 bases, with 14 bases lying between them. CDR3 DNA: TGTGCCTCCGACGGGGGGGGCACTGAAGCTTTCTTT. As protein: CASDGGGTEAFF.

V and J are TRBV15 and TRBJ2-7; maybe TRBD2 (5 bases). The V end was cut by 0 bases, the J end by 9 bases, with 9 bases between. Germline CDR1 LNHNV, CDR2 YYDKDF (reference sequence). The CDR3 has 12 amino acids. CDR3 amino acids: CATSRDSGMQYF. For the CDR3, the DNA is TGTGCCACCAGCAGAGATTCCGGGATGCAGTACTTC.

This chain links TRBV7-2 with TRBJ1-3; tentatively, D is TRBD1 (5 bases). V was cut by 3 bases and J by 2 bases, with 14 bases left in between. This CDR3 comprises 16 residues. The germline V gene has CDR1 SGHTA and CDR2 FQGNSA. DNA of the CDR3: TGTGCCAGCAGCTTTGGGGCAGGGAAAACTGGAAACACCATATATTTT. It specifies CASSFGAGKTGNTIYF.

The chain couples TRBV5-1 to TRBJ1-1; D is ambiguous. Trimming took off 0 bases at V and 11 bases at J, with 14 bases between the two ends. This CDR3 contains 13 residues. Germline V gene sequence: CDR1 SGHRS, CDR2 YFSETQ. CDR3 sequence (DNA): TGCGCCAGCAGCTTGGAGCCTCTTACGATGGCTTTCTTT. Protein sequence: CASSLEPLTMAFF.

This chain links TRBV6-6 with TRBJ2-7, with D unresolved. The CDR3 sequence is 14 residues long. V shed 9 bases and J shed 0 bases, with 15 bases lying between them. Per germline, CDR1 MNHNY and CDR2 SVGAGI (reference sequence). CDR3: CASTTFESSYEQYF. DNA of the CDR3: TGTGCCAGTACCACTTTCGAGAGCTCCTACGAGCAGTACTTC.

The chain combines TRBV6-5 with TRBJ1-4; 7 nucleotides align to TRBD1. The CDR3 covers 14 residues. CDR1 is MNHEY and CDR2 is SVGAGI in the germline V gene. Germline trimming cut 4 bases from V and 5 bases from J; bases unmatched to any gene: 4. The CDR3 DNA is TGTGCCAGCAGTTCCGGGACAGTAAATGAAAAACTGTTTTTT. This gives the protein CASSSGTVNEKLFF.

The CDR3 protein is CASSREAVYNQPQHF. The CDR3 bases are TGTGCCAGCAGTCGAGAGGCGGTGTACAATCAGCCCCAGCATTTT. The chain employs TRBV28 and TRBJ1-5; no firm D call. Germline lookup yields CDR1 MDHEN and CDR2 SYDVKM. V was shortened by 5 bases and J by 3 bases, with 14 bases between the two germline ends. The CDR3 extends over 15 amino acids.

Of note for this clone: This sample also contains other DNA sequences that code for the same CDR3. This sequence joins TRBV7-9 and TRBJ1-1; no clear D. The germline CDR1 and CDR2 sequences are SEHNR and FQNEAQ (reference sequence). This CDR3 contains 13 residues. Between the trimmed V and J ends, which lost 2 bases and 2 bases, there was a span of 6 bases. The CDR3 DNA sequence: TGTGCCAGCAGCTTACGGGGTAACACTGAAGCTTTCTTT. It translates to CASSLRGNTEAFF. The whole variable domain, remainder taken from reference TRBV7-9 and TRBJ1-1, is DTGVSQNPRHKITKRGQNVTFRCDPISEHNRLYWYRQTLGQGPEFLTYFQNEAQLEKSRLLSDRFSAERPKGSFSTLEIQRTEQGDSAMYLCASSLRGNTEAFFGQGTRLTVV.

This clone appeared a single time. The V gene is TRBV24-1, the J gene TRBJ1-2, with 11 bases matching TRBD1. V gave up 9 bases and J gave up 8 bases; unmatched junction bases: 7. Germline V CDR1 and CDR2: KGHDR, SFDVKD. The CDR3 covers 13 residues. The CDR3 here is CATEGQGGRGYTF. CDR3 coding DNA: TGTGCCACCGAGGGACAGGGGGGCAGAGGCTACACCTTC.

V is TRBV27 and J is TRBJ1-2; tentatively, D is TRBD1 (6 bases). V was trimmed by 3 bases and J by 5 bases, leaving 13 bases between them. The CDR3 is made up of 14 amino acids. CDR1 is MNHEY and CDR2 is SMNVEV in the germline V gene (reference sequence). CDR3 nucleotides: TGTGCCAGCAGTTTCCGGGCGACAGGTTATGGCTACACCTTC. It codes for CASSFRATGYGYTF.

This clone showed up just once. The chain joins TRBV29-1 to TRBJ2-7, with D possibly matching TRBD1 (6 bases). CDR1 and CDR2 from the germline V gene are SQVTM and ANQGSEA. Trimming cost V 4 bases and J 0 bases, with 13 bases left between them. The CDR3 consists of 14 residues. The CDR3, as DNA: TGCAGCGTTGCTCTGAGAGGGGGCTCCTACGAGCAGTACTTC. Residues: CSVALRGGSYEQYF.

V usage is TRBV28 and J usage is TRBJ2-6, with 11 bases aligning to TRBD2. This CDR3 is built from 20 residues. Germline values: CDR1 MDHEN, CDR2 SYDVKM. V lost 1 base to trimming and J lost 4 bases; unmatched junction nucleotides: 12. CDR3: CASSLSTSSGRTGGANVLTF. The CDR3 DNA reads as TGTGCCAGCAGTTTATCTACGTCTAGCGGGAGGACGGGGGGGGCCAACGTCCTGACTTTC.

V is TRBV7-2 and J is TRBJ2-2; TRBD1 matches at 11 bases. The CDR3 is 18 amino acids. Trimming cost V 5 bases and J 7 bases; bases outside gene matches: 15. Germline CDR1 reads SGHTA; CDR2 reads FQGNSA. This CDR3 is CASSLVGGGQGASGELFF. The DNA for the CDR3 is TGTGCCAGCAGCCTCGTGGGCGGAGGACAGGGGGCAAGCGGGGAGCTGTTTTTT.

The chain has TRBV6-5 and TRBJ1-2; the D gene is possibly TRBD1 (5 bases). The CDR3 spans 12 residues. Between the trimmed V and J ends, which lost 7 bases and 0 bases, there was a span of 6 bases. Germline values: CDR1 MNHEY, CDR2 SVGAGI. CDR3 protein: CASKGANYGYTF. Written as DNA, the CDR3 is TGTGCCAGCAAAGGGGCTAACTATGGCTACACCTTC.

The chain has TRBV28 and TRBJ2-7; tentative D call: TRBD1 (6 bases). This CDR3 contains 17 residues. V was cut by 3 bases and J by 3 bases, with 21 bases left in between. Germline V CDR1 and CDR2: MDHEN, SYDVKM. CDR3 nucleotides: TGTGCCAGCAGTTTTCCCCCCACAGGGCTAAGAGACTACGAGCAGTACTTC. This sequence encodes CASSFPPTGLRDYEQYF. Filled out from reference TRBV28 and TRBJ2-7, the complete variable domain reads DVKVTQSSRYLVKRTGEKVFLECVQDMDHENMFWYRQDPGLGLRLIYFSYDVKMKEKGDIPEGYSVSREKKERFSLILESASTNQTSMYLCASSFPPTGLRDYEQYFGPGTRLTVT.

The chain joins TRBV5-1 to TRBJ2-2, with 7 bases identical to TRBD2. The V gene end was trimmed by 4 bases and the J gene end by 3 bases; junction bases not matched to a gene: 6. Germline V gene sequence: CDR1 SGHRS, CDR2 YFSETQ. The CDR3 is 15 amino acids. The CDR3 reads CASSGSSGDTGELFF. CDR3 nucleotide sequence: TGCGCCAGCAGCGGGTCTAGCGGTGACACCGGGGAGCTGTTTTTT.

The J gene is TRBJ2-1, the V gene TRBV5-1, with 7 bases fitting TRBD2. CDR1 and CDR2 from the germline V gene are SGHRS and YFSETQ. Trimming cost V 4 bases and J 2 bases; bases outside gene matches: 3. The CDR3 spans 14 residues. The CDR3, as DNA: TGCGCCAGCAGCCCCGGACTAGCCTACAATGAGCAGTTCTTC. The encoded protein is CASSPGLAYNEQFF.

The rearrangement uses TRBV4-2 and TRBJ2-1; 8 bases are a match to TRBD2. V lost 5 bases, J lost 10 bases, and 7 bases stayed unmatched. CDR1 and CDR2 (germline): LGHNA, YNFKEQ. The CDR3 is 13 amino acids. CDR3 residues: CASSTLAGSEQFF. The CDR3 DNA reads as TGTGCCAGCAGCACGCTAGCGGGCAGCGAGCAGTTCTTC.

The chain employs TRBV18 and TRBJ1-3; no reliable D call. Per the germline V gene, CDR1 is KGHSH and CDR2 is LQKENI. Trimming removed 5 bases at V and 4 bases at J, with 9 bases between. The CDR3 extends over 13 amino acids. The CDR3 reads CASSDSGGNTIYF. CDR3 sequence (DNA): TGTGCCAGCTCAGACTCGGGAGGAAACACCATATATTTT.

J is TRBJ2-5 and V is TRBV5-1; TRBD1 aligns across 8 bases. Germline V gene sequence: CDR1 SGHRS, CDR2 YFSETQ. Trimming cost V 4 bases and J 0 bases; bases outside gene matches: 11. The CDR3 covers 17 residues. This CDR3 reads CASSLGWDRTHQETQYF. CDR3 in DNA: TGCGCCAGCAGCCTTGGATGGGACAGGACGCACCAAGAGACCCAGTACTTC.

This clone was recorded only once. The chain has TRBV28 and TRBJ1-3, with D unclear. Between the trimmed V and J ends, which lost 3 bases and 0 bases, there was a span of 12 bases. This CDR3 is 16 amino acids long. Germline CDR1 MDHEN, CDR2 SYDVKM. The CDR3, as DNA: TGTGCCAGCAGTTTGGGTTCCGGGGACTCTGGAAACACCATATATTTT. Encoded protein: CASSLGSGDSGNTIYF.

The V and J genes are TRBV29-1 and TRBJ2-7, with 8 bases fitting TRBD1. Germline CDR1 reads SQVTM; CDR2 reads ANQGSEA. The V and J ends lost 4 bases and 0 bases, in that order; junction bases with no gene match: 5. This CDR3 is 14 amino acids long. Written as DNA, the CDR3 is TGCAGCGTTGGAACAGGGGGAGACTCCTACGAGCAGTACTTC. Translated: CSVGTGGDSYEQYF.

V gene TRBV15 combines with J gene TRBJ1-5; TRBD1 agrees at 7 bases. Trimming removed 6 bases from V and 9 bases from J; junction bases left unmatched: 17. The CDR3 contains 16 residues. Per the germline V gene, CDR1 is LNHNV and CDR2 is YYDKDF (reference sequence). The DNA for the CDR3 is TGTGCCACCAGACTATCCGACAGGGTGCCGGTAGGGCCCCAGCATTTT. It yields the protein CATRLSDRVPVGPQHF.

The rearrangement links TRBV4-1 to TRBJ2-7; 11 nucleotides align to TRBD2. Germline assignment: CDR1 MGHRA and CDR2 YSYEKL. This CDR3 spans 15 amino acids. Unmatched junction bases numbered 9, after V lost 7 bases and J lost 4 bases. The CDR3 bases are TGCGCCAGCACCGATGGACTAGCGGGCGGTTACGAGCAGTACTTC. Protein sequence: CASTDGLAGGYEQYF.

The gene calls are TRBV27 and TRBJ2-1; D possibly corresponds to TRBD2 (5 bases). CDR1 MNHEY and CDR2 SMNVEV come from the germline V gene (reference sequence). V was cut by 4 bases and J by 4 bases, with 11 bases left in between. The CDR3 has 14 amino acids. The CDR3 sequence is CASSWNLAYNEQFF. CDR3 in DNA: TGTGCCAGCAGTTGGAATCTAGCTTACAATGAGCAGTTCTTC.